This T cell receptor beta chain was recovered during a study of T cells in Graves' hyperthyroidism and ophthalmopathy. This clonotype has just a few counts. Researchers amplified the TCR beta CDR3 regions from RNA transcripts. Using the HTBI primer set, a first-round RT-PCR was run on the TCR CDR3. TCRdb reprocessed the multiplex PCR reads via MiXCR and lists one record per CDR3 protein. The sample includes 500,000 to 800,000 distinct CDR3 sequences, about 14% of them seen just once. V was clipped by 7 bases and J by 8 bases; unmatched bases: 8. The length of the CDR3 is 14 residues. Germline V gene lookup returns CDR1 MNHNS and CDR2 SASEGT.

The specimen sequenced was blood. The rearrangement links TRBV6-1 to TRBJ1-4, with TRBD1 matching 9 bases. The sequence was collected from a woman aged 45-59 years with Graves' ophthalmopathy. The CDR3 sequence is CASISQGAGEKLFF. In DNA, the CDR3 is TGTGCCAGCATCTCACAGGGGGCTGGGGAAAAACTGTTTTTT.